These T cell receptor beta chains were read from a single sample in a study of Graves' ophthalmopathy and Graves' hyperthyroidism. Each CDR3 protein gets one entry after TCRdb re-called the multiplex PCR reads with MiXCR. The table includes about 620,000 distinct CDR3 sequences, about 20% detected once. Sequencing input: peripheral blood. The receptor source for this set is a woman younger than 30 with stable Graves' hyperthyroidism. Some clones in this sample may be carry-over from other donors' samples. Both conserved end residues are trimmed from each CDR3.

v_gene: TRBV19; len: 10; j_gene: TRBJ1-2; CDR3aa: ASSTGETERT
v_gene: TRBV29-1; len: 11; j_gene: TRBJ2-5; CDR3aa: SVWDRGRETQY
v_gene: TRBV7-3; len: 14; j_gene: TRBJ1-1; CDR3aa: ASSLGPRGVWAEAF
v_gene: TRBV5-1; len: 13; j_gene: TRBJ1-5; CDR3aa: ASSPTVGDRQPQH
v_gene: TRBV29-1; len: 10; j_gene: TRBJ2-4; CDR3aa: SVEEGQGSLY
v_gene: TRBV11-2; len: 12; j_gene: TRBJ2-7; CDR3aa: ASSLGAGVNEQY
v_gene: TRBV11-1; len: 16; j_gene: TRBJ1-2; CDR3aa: ASSFTAGTGIFGYGYT
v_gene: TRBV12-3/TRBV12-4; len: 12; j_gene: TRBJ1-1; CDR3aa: ASSFWGERTEAF
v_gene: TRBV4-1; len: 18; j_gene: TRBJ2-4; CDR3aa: ASSQDRTGASSRAKNIQY
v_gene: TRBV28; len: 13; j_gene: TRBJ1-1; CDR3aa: ASKGQANENTEAF
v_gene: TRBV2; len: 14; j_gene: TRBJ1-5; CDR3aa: ASSDDRGLVVQPQH
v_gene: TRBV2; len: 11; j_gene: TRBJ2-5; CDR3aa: ASSEERGETQY
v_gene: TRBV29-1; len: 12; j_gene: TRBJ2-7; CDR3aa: SVEDRRERYEQY
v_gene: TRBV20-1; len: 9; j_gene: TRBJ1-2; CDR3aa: SAESMGGYT
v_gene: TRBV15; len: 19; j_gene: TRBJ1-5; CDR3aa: ATSRDEWMSSKEHSNQPQH
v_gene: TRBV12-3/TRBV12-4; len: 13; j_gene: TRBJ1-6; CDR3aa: ASSKGTGDNSPLH
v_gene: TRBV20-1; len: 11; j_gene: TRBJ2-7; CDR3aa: SARARYSYEQY
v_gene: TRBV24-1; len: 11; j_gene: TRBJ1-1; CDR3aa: ATSVGGNTEAF
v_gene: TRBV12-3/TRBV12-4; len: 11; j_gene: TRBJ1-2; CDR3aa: ASSRTAPFDYT
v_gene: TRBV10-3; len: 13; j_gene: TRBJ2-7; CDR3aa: AISESIGQSYEQY
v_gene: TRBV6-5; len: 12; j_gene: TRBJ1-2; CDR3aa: ASSYSGPSGGYT
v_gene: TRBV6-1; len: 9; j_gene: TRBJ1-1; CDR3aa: ASKGGTGFF
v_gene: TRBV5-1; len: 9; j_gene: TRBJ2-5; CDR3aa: ASSFMETQY
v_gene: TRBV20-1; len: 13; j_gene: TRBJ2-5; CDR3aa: SARALQGALETQY
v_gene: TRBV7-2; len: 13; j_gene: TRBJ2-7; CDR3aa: ASSLLSGVSYEQY
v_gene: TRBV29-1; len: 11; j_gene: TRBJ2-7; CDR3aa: SVRHLATYEQY
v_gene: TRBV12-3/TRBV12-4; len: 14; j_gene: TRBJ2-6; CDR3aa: ASSLEWGTGANVLT
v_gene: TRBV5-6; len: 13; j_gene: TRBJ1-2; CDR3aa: ASSLGRWDGYGYT
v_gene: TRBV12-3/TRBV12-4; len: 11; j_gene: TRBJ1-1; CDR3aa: ASSLRTITEAF
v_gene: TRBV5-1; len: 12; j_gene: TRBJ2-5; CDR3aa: ASSLFAGQETQY
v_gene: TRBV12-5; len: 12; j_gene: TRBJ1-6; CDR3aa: ASGPPGRNSPLH